Listed here are 2 T cell receptor beta chains from one sample, sequenced in a study of shared clonotypes between healthy human individuals. Assay: immunoSEQ multiplex PCR; the TCRdb copy retains only in-frame clones and omits some. The sample includes 2 million to 2.5 million clones, approximately 95% of them seen just once. Sequencing was performed on naive CD4+ T cells from PBMCs. Subset denoted: CD45RA+ positively selected. The receptors come from a man younger than 30 in good health. Some clones in this sample may be carry-over from other donors' samples.

This rearrangement joins TRBV5-6 to TRBJ2-5; TRBD1 agrees at 7 bases. CDR1 SGHDT and CDR2 YYEEEE come from the germline V gene. Trimming took 1 base from V and 6 from J; bases not matched to a gene: 6. The CDR3 runs to 14 residues. In DNA form, the CDR3 reads TGTGCCAGCAGCTTGTTCTTCAGGGGGAAGACCCAGTACTTC. Translated, it gives CASSLFFRGKTQYF.

The chain couples TRBV18 to TRBJ1-3; maybe TRBD1 (6 bases). CDR3 length: 15 amino acids. CDR1 and CDR2 (germline): KGHSH, LQKENI. V was cut by 3 bases and J by 6 bases, with 15 bases left in between. The DNA for the CDR3 is TGTGCCAGCTCACCTTGGGGGGCAGGCCAAAACACCATATATTTT. It encodes CASSPWGAGQNTIYF.